Listed here are 30 T cell receptor beta chains from one sample, sequenced in a study of blood T cell repertoires in COVID-19. Repertoires were generated with immunoSEQ multiplex PCR, while TCRdb's copy carries only in-frame clones and drops some. The sample lists about 460,000 clones; about 88% were seen once. Sequencing input: PBMCs or T cells enriched from blood (not recorded which). The receptor source for this set is a woman in her sixties who had recovered from COVID-19.

The chain uses TRBV27 and TRBJ1-2, with TRBD1 matching 7 bases. Germline CDR1 reads MNHEY; CDR2 reads SMNVEV (reference sequence). The CDR3 length is 13 residues. V dropped 5 bases and J dropped 4; count of bases not matched to a gene: 4. As DNA, the CDR3 is TGTGCCAGCAGTCGAGACAGGGTCTATGGCTACACCTTC. Translation gives CASSRDRVYGYTF.

V gene TRBV6-5 combines with J gene TRBJ2-5, with 11 bases aligning to TRBD1. Germline CDR1 MNHEY, CDR2 SVGAGI. V was pared by 7 bases and J by 5 bases, with 6 bases of the junction left unmatched. The CDR3 has 14 residues. CDR3 DNA sequence: TGTGCCAGCACCTCGGACAGGGGGCAGGAGACCCAGTACTTC. Residues: CASTSDRGQETQYF.

The chain has TRBV7-9 and TRBJ2-2; 7 positions agree with TRBD2. The CDR3 is made up of 16 amino acids. J was trimmed by 6 bases and V by 5 bases; bases with no gene match: 12. The germline V gene encodes CDR1 SEHNR and CDR2 FQNEAQ (reference sequence). The DNA of the CDR3 is TGTGCCAGCAGCCCCTGGGAGGGGTTTAGCGCCGGGGAGCTGTTTTTT. It is translated as CASSPWEGFSAGELFF.

This chain connects TRBV2 to TRBJ2-5; a possible D gene is TRBD2 (5 bases). CDR3 length equals 13 residues. With 0 bases removed from V and 5 bases from J, the gap between germline ends came to 7 bases. Germline V gene sequence: CDR1 SNHLY, CDR2 FYNNEI. CDR3 nucleotide sequence: TGTGCCAGCAGTGAAGCAAGGAGGGAGACCCAGTACTTC. Its translation: CASSEARRETQYF.

The chain employs TRBV7-2 and TRBJ2-5, with D perhaps matching TRBD2 (7 bases). V lost 1 base and J 4 bases, leaving 13 bases between the germline ends. Germline assignment: CDR1 SGHTA and CDR2 FQGNSA. This CDR3 is 15 amino acids long. This chain's CDR3 is CASSLVGGGAETQYF. CDR3 in DNA: TGTGCCAGCAGCTTAGTGGGGGGGGGCGCAGAGACCCAGTACTTC.

The rearrangement joins TRBV5-5 to TRBJ1-5; possible D gene TRBD1, 5 bases. The CDR3 consists of 16 residues. Trimming shortened V by 1 base and J by 0 bases, and 11 bases separated the two germline ends. Germline V gives CDR1 SGHKS, CDR2 YYEKEE (reference sequence). The CDR3 spells CASSLRLDSSNQPQHF. The DNA of the CDR3 is TGTGCCAGCAGCTTGCGGTTAGACAGTAGCAATCAGCCCCAGCATTTT.

The chain carries TRBV27 and TRBJ2-3, with D hard to call. This CDR3 region has 9 residues. From germline, CDR1 is MNHEY and CDR2 SMNVEV (reference sequence). V was clipped by 6 bases and J by 8 bases, with 3 bases between them. CDR3 coding DNA: TGTGCCAGCAGGCGTACGCAGTATTTT. This codes for CASRRTQYF.

The rearrangement links TRBV5-1 to TRBJ1-4; maybe TRBD1 (5 bases). The CDR3 totals 13 residues. Per germline, CDR1 SGHRS and CDR2 YFSETQ. Between the trimmed V and J ends, which lost 7 bases and 4 bases, there was a span of 11 bases. The CDR3 region has the DNA TGCGCCAGCCGGGCAGGGCGTAATGAAAAACTGTTTTTT. This encodes CASRAGRNEKLFF.

The rearrangement uses TRBV27 and TRBJ2-1, with D perhaps TRBD1 (5 bases). V lost 4 bases, J lost 6 bases, and 10 bases lay in between. CDR3 length: 13 residues. Germline loops: CDR1 MNHEY, CDR2 SMNVEV (reference sequence). The CDR3 loop reads CASSSRVGNEQFF. The CDR3 DNA is TGTGCCAGCAGTTCCAGGGTAGGCAATGAGCAGTTCTTC.

The chain employs TRBV14 and TRBJ2-3; 8 nucleotides line up with TRBD2. CDR1 is SGHDN and CDR2 is FVKESK in the germline V gene. This CDR3 has 14 amino acids. With V trimmed by 2 bases and J by 4 bases, 2 bases remained unmatched. The CDR3 sequence is CASSQLLAADTQYF. As DNA, the CDR3 is TGTGCCAGCAGCCAATTACTAGCGGCAGATACGCAGTATTTT.

The rearrangement joins TRBV6-5 to TRBJ1-5, with 7 bases aligning to TRBD1. This CDR3 comprises 15 residues. V dropped 6 bases and J dropped 4; count of bases not matched to a gene: 9. Germline assignment: CDR1 MNHEY and CDR2 SVGAGI. The chain's CDR3 is CASSFSTGTNQPQHF. CDR3 coding DNA: TGTGCCAGCAGCTTCTCGACAGGGACTAATCAGCCCCAGCATTTT.

This chain links TRBV7-9 with TRBJ1-1; 7 bases match TRBD1. V lost 7 bases and J lost 0; bases outside the gene matches: 11. There are 16 residues in the CDR3. The germline CDR1 and CDR2 sequences are SEHNR and FQNEAQ (reference sequence). The CDR3 sequence is CASKDRLGTVNTEAFF. The CDR3 nucleotides read TGTGCCAGCAAGGACCGCCTCGGGACAGTGAACACTGAAGCTTTCTTT.

The chain has TRBV9 and TRBJ1-2; D is perhaps TRBD1 (5 bases). The germline V gene encodes CDR1 SGDLS and CDR2 YYNGEE. The CDR3 contains 15 residues. The V and J ends lost 0 bases and 3 bases respectively, with 12 bases between them. The CDR3 region has the DNA TGTGCCAGCAGCGTAGCCCCGACGGGGGACTATGGCTACACCTTC. Translation: CASSVAPTGDYGYTF.

This chain links TRBV6-5 with TRBJ2-7, with TRBD2 matching 7 bases. This CDR3 spans 16 amino acids. V gave up 2 bases and J gave up 2 bases; unmatched junction bases: 9. CDR1 is MNHEY, CDR2 SVGAGI, per germline. This chain's CDR3 is CASSYGSQAGAYEQYF. The DNA of the CDR3 is TGTGCCAGCAGTTACGGTAGTCAGGCGGGGGCCTACGAGCAGTACTTC.

This clone has a single count. This chain links TRBV9 with TRBJ1-1; D is unresolved. The CDR3 has 14 residues. V dropped 0 bases and J dropped 5 bases, with 11 bases sitting between them. CDR1 is SGDLS and CDR2 is YYNGEE in the germline V gene. The CDR3 loop is CASSVVMAATEAFF. The CDR3 coding sequence is TGTGCCAGCAGCGTAGTGATGGCGGCGACTGAAGCTTTCTTT.

This chain links TRBV4-1 with TRBJ1-2, with D possibly TRBD1 on 5 matching bases. CDR1 is MGHRA and CDR2 is YSYEKL in the germline V gene. Trimming left V 0 bases short and J 3 bases short, with 8 bases between. The CDR3 runs to 14 residues. The CDR3 sequence is CASSQDRGDYGYTF. Here the CDR3 DNA reads TGCGCCAGCAGCCAAGATCGGGGGGACTATGGCTACACCTTC.

The V call is TRBV24-1, the J call TRBJ2-7, with TRBD1 as a possible D gene (6 bases). The V end lost 1 base, the J end lost 6 bases, and 18 bases lay between the germline ends. The CDR3 covers 16 residues. Germline loops: CDR1 KGHDR, CDR2 SFDVKD. This chain's CDR3 is CATSDFPPLQGFEQYV. The CDR3 DNA sequence: TGTGCCACCAGTGATTTCCCGCCCCTACAGGGTTTCGAGCAGTACGTC.

J is TRBJ1-6 and V is TRBV7-8; 8 positions match TRBD1. V was pared by 5 bases and J by 7 bases, with 1 base of the junction left unmatched. Germline CDR1 reads SGHVS; CDR2 reads FQNEAQ. This CDR3 spans 13 amino acids. The chain's CDR3 is CASSGDRNSPLHF. The CDR3 coding sequence is TGTGCCAGCAGCGGGGACAGGAATTCACCCCTCCACTTT. The entire variable domain, with the rest obtained from reference TRBV7-8 and TRBJ1-6, is as follows: GAGVSQSPRYKVAKRGQDVALRCDPISGHVSLFWYQQALGQGPEFLTYFQNEAQLDKSGLPSDRFFAERPEGSVSTLKIQRTQQEDSAVYLCASSGDRNSPLHFGNGTRLTVT.

This chain joins TRBV19 and TRBJ2-1; D might be TRBD1 (5 bases). V was cut by 6 bases and J by 10 bases, with 10 bases left in between. This CDR3 region has 11 residues. In germline, CDR1 is LNHDA, CDR2 SQIVND (reference sequence). The CDR3 here is CASSKGYEQFF. The CDR3 coding sequence is TGTGCCAGTAGCAAGGGGTACGAGCAGTTCTTC.

The chain carries TRBV7-9 and TRBJ1-4; weak D call: TRBD1 (6 bases). V lost 4 bases and J 6 bases, leaving 12 bases between the germline ends. The CDR3 is 14 amino acids. The V gene's germline CDR1 is SEHNR and CDR2 FQNEAQ (reference sequence). The CDR3 is CASSSRGSDEKLFF. In nucleotides, the CDR3 is TGTGCCAGCAGCTCGAGGGGGTCTGATGAAAAACTGTTTTTT.

This clone was picked up one time. The chain is built from TRBV2 and TRBJ2-7; the match to TRBD1 covers 9 bases. CDR3 length: 14 amino acids. Trimming took 5 bases from V and 4 from J; bases not matched to a gene: 6. Germline V lookup: CDR1 SNHLY, CDR2 FYNNEI. DNA for the CDR3: TGTGCCAGCAGTTTACAGGGGGCGAGGTACGAGCAGTACGTC. Encoded protein: CASSLQGARYEQYV.

Of note for this clone: The same CDR3 also results from other DNA sequences found in this sample. The genes are TRBV24-1 and TRBJ1-4; 7 nucleotides match TRBD1. Germline lookup yields CDR1 KGHDR and CDR2 SFDVKD. The V segment lost 2 bases and the J segment 3 bases; nucleotides outside the gene matches: 2. There are 15 residues in the CDR3. The CDR3 spells CATSDSGTANEKLFF. CDR3 sequence (DNA): TGTGCCACCAGTGATTCCGGGACAGCTAATGAAAAACTGTTTTTT.

The J gene is TRBJ1-6, the V gene TRBV25-1; D is possibly TRBD1 (6 bases). The V end was cut by 8 bases, the J end by 3 bases, with 8 bases between. The germline CDR1 and CDR2 sequences are MGHDK and SYGVNS. The CDR3 has 13 amino acids. The CDR3 region is CASLDSYNSPLHF. In DNA, the CDR3 is TGTGCCAGCTTGGACAGCTATAATTCACCCCTCCACTTT.

V usage is TRBV6-2 or TRBV6-3 and J usage is TRBJ2-7; TRBD2 agrees at 7 bases. CDR3 length: 14 residues. Germline V lookup: CDR1 MNHEY, CDR2 SVGEGT. J lost 3 bases, V lost 2 bases, and 4 bases had no gene match. The CDR3 loop reads CASSYGGGYYEQYF. CDR3 DNA: TGTGCCAGCAGTTACGGGGGGGGATACTACGAGCAGTACTTC.

The chain links TRBV2 to TRBJ1-1; TRBD1 might be the D (5 bases). V lost 5 bases and J lost 1, with 14 bases in between. Germline V gives CDR1 SNHLY, CDR2 FYNNEI. The CDR3 is 15 residues long. The CDR3 DNA reads TGTGCCAGCAGTTTGGGGGGGATTCCGAACACTGAAGCTTTCTTT. Residues: CASSLGGIPNTEAFF.

This clone has a single count. The chain carries TRBV30 and TRBJ1-5; no firm D call. Per the germline V gene, CDR1 is GTSNPN and CDR2 is SVGIG (reference sequence). Between the trimmed V and J ends, which lost 0 bases and 6 bases, there was a span of 9 bases. CDR3 length equals 13 residues. Written as DNA, the CDR3 is TGTGCCTGGAGTGTAAGCAATGGTCAGCCCCAGCATTTT. Its protein is CAWSVSNGQPQHF. The full variable domain, its missing parts supplied by reference TRBV30 and TRBJ1-5, is SQTIHQWPATLVQPVGSPLSLECTVEGTSNPNLYWYRQAAGRGLQLLFYSVGIGQISSEVPQNLSASRPQDRQFILSSKKLLLSDSGFYLCAWSVSNGQPQHFGDGTRLSIL.

This chain connects TRBV10-1 to TRBJ2-3, with D uncertain. V lost 3 bases to trimming and J lost 4 bases, with 5 bases between them. This CDR3 region has 12 residues. Germline loops: CDR1 WNHNN, CDR2 SYGVQD (reference sequence). DNA for the CDR3: TGCGCCAGCAGTGATTCCGCAGATACGCAGTATTTT. Encoded protein: CASSDSADTQYF.

J is TRBJ1-2 and V is TRBV19, with no clear D. The V gene's germline CDR1 is LNHDA and CDR2 SQIVND (reference sequence). The V gene lost 3 bases and the J gene lost 4 bases, with 12 bases spanning the gap. This CDR3 region has 14 residues. The CDR3 coding sequence is TGTGCCAGTAGTATGGTCGACACCTTCTATGGCTACACCTTC. Translation gives CASSMVDTFYGYTF.

This clone occurred once. The chain joins TRBV5-5 to TRBJ2-3, with D possibly TRBD1 on 5 matching bases. The CDR3 is made up of 19 amino acids. Germline V gene lookup returns CDR1 SGHKS and CDR2 YYEKEE (reference sequence). Deletions cut 0 bases from V and 0 bases from J, with 20 bases between. The CDR3 sequence is CASSLATERKGMSTDTQYF. In DNA form, the CDR3 reads TGTGCCAGCAGCTTGGCGACAGAAAGAAAGGGCATGAGCACAGATACGCAGTATTTT. Based on the CDR3 plus reference TRBV5-5 and TRBJ2-3, the full variable domain is DAGVTQSPTHLIKTRGQQVTLRCSPISGHKSVSWYQQVLGQGPQFIFQYYEKEERGRGNFPDRFSARQFPNYSSELNVNALLLGDSALYLCASSLATERKGMSTDTQYFGPGTRLTVL.

The rearrangement joins TRBV7-9 to TRBJ2-3, with TRBD1 as a possible D gene (5 bases). The CDR3 is 13 amino acids. The ends were cut back, 1 base at V and 9 bases at J, with 11 bases in the middle. CDR1 is SEHNR, CDR2 FQNEAQ, per germline (reference sequence). CDR3 protein: CASSLEGRVTQYF. The DNA for the CDR3 is TGTGCCAGCAGCTTAGAAGGCAGGGTGACGCAGTATTTT. Drawing the rest from reference TRBV7-9 and TRBJ2-3, the complete variable domain is DTGVSQNPRHKITKRGQNVTFRCDPISEHNRLYWYRQTLGQGPEFLTYFQNEAQLEKSRLLSDRFSAERPKGSFSTLEIQRTEQGDSAMYLCASSLEGRVTQYFGPGTRLTVL.